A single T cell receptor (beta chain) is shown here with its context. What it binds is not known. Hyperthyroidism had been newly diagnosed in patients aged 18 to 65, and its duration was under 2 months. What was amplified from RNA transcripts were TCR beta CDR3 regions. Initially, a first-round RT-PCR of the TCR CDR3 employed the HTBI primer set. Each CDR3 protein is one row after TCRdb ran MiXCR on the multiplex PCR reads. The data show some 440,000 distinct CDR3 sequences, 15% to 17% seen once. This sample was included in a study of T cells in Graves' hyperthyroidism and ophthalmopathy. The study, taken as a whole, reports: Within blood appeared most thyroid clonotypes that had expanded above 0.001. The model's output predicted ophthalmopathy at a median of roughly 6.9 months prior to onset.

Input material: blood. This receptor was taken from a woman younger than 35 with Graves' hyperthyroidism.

The CDR3 nucleotides read TGCAGTGCTAGAGATCAAGTATTTACCGGGGAGCTGTTTTTT. Translation gives CSARDQVFTGELFF. The rearrangement joins TRBV20-1 to TRBJ2-2; D ambiguous. The CDR3 totals 14 residues. Germline CDR1 reads DFQATT; CDR2 reads SNEGSKA (reference sequence). Trimming pared 0 bases from V and 5 bases from J, leaving 10 bases between.